The 20 T cell receptor beta chains below all came from one sample that was sequenced in a study of blood T cells in healthy people across ages. For the second PCR, which ran for roughly 7 to 11 cycles, a sample-barcoded 5' primer and a J-beta primer mix were used. TCRdb redid the calling of the 5' RACE reads with MiXCR, one entry per CDR3 protein. This sample has around 1.5 million distinct CDR3 sequences, with approximately 59% found just once. Source material: blood. These receptors all stem from a man younger than 35 in good health.

This clonotype was detected only a few times. V and J are TRBV7-2 and TRBJ2-6, with D maybe TRBD1 (5 bases). The V and J ends lost 1 base and 4 bases respectively, with 11 bases between them. The CDR3 sequence is 16 residues long. The germline gives CDR1 SGHTA, CDR2 FQGNSA. In nucleotides, the CDR3 is TGTGCCAGCAGCTTAGATGTCAGGGCGGGGGCCAACGTCCTGACTTTC. Amino acid sequence: CASSLDVRAGANVLTF. Filled out from reference TRBV7-2 and TRBJ2-6, the complete variable domain reads GAGVSQSPSNKVTEKGKDVELRCDPISGHTALYWYRQSLGQGLEFLIYFQGNSAPDKSGLPSDRFSAERTGGSVSTLTIQRTQQEDSAVYLCASSLDVRAGANVLTFGAGSRLTVL.

V and J are TRBV4-2 and TRBJ2-5, with 10 bases identical to TRBD2. Germline CDR1 reads LGHNA; CDR2 reads YNFKEQ. V lost 0 bases, J lost 4 bases, and 14 bases stayed unmatched. This CDR3 comprises 19 residues. CDR3 DNA: TGTGCCAGCAGCCAAGATCCGGTCGGACGAGCGGGGGGGAGAGAGACCCAGTACTTC. Its protein is CASSQDPVGRAGGRETQYF.

This clonotype was counted once. This chain joins TRBV5-1 and TRBJ2-4, with D tentatively TRBD2 (5 bases). The tail of the sequence fits TRBJ2-7 better, so the J call may be wrong. CDR1 is SGHRS and CDR2 is YFSETQ in the germline V gene. The CDR3 is 13 amino acids. DNA for the CDR3: TGCGCCAGCAGCTGGGAGCCGACCTACGAGCAGTACTTC. The encoded protein is CASSWEPTYEQYF.

The genes are TRBV6-5 and TRBJ1-1; D gene unclear. Germline V CDR1 and CDR2: MNHEY, SVGAGI. V lost 2 bases and J lost 3, with 10 bases in between. The CDR3 loop spans 14 amino acids. Here the CDR3 reads CASSYPGSYTEAFF. The CDR3 DNA reads as TGTGCCAGCAGTTACCCGGGGAGCTACACTGAAGCTTTCTTT.

CDR3 region: CSAIGDPAKNIQYF. The CDR3 DNA follows: TGCAGTGCTATCGGAGACCCGGCCAAAAACATTCAGTACTTC. The chain combines TRBV20-1 with TRBJ2-4, with D uncertain. The germline V and J ends were trimmed by 4 bases and 1 base, with 11 bases remaining between them. The CDR3 runs to 14 residues. From germline, CDR1 is DFQATT and CDR2 SNEGSKA (reference sequence).

The CDR3 sequence: CASSQESYHQPQHF. CDR3 nucleotide sequence: TGTGCCAGCAGCCAAGAATCCTATCATCAGCCCCAGCATTTT. The rearrangement links TRBV4-2 to TRBJ1-5, with D unresolved. This CDR3 comprises 14 residues. The germline gives CDR1 LGHNA, CDR2 YNFKEQ. Deletions cut 0 bases from V and 5 bases from J, with 8 bases between.

In the case of this clonotype: At one of its ends the junction is not consistent with the germline gene, which may arise from a read error. The V call is TRBV4-1, the J call TRBJ2-7; 7 nucleotides match TRBD1. There are 16 residues in the CDR3. Germline V gives CDR1 MGHRA, CDR2 YSYEKL. The CDR3 DNA reads as TGCGCCAGCAGCCAAGATTGGGACAGTTCTTCCTACGGGCAGTACTTC. Its translation: CASSQDWDSSSYGQYF.

The chain links TRBV27 to TRBJ2-5; 8 nucleotides agree with TRBD1. The end of the DNA fits TRBJ2-7 better, so the J call may be wrong. Germline assignment: CDR1 MNHEY and CDR2 SMNVEV (reference sequence). This CDR3 comprises 15 residues. CDR3 amino acids: CASSPSTGVENEQYF. The CDR3 DNA is TGTGCCAGCAGTCCATCGACAGGGGTAGAGAACGAGCAGTACTTC.

The rearrangement uses TRBV7-2 and TRBJ2-1, with TRBD2 identical over 13 bases. This CDR3 has 15 residues. The germline V gene encodes CDR1 SGHTA and CDR2 FQGNSA. After removal of 7 bases from V and 5 bases from J, the junction contained 5 bases not matched to a gene. CDR3 nucleotide sequence: TGTGCCAGCACTCCTGGACTAGCGGGAGACAATGAGCAGTTCTTC. Its protein is CASTPGLAGDNEQFF.

The chain combines TRBV24-1 with TRBJ1-5, with a tentative D call TRBD1 (5 bases). CDR1 is KGHDR and CDR2 is SFDVKD in the germline V gene. The CDR3 is 14 amino acids. Trimming shortened V by 5 bases and J by 4 bases, and 11 bases separated the two germline ends. This CDR3 is CATSGPGENQPQHF. CDR3 DNA sequence: TGTGCCACCAGTGGGCCGGGGGAAAATCAGCCCCAGCATTTT.

The gene calls are TRBV10-3 and TRBJ2-1, with 8 positions matching TRBD1. This CDR3 spans 14 amino acids. V shed 6 bases, J shed 3 bases, and the junction held 4 bases outside the gene matches. Per germline, CDR1 ENHRY and CDR2 SYGVKD. The CDR3 protein is CAIRTGDIYNEQFF. CDR3 DNA: TGTGCCATCAGGACAGGGGACATCTACAATGAGCAGTTCTTC.

Regarding this clonotype: A read error is possible here, since a much larger clone lies one base away. The chain couples TRBV7-9 to TRBJ2-1, with D maybe TRBD1 (6 bases). The germline gives CDR1 SEHNR, CDR2 FQNEAQ (reference sequence). This CDR3 spans 14 amino acids. The CDR3 region is CASSFAQGYNGQFF. The CDR3 DNA reads TGTGCCAGCAGCTTCGCGCAGGGGTACAATGGGCAGTTCTTC.

The chain carries TRBV12-3 or TRBV12-4 and TRBJ2-1; 9 bases agree with TRBD2. The CDR3 is 16 residues long. Trimming removed 7 bases from V and 8 bases from J; junction bases left unmatched: 15. The CDR3 reads CASTPIGRGGLDEQFF. CDR3 DNA: TGTGCCAGCACTCCCATCGGGCGGGGGGGCCTCGATGAGCAGTTCTTC.

The chain is built from TRBV12-3 or TRBV12-4 and TRBJ1-2; 11 bases fit TRBD1. J gave up 4 bases and V 2 bases, and 12 bases lay outside the gene matches. The CDR3 runs to 18 residues. The CDR3 here is CASSLRSGQGADSYGYTF. For the CDR3, the DNA is TGTGCCAGCAGTTTACGGTCCGGACAGGGGGCGGACAGCTATGGCTACACCTTC.

The chain combines TRBV7-2 with TRBJ1-4; 7 bases are a match to TRBD1. The CDR3 is 15 residues long. Losses at the gene ends were 3 bases for V and 3 bases for J; bases not matched to a gene: 4. Germline V lookup: CDR1 SGHTA, CDR2 FQGNSA. CDR3 sequence (DNA): TGTGCCAGCAGCTTCACAGGGGCTGCTAATGAAAAACTGTTTTTT. Its translation is CASSFTGAANEKLFF.

The chain employs TRBV2 and TRBJ2-7; TRBD2 matches 10 bases. Trimming at V came to 6 bases and at J to 0 bases, leaving 5 bases not matched to a gene. There are 15 residues in the CDR3. CDR1 and CDR2 (germline): SNHLY, FYNNEI. For the CDR3, the DNA is TGTGCCAGCAGATACGGGACTAGCGACTCCTACGAGCAGTACTTC. This translates into CASRYGTSDSYEQYF.

The chain links TRBV27 to TRBJ2-3, with D hard to call. V lost 5 bases and J lost 2, with 8 bases in between. The germline gives CDR1 MNHEY, CDR2 SMNVEV (reference sequence). This CDR3 is built from 13 residues. The CDR3 sequence: CASSPYNTDTQYF. In nucleotides, the CDR3 is TGTGCCAGCAGTCCCTATAACACAGATACGCAGTATTTT.

The rearrangement joins TRBV12-3 or TRBV12-4 to TRBJ2-7; 10 positions agree with TRBD2. The J call is doubtful: the DNA matches TRBJ2-5 better. CDR3 length: 16 residues. The CDR3 coding sequence is TGTGCCAGCAGTTTCCTAGCTAGCGGGGGACAAGAGACCCAGTACTTC. Residues: CASSFLASGGQETQYF.

The chain joins TRBV14 to TRBJ2-7; no definite D call. The germline V gene has CDR1 SGHDN and CDR2 FVKESK. There are 13 residues in the CDR3. The V gene lost 0 bases and the J gene lost 6 bases, with 9 bases spanning the gap. CDR3 residues: CASSQDGSGEQYF. CDR3 coding DNA: TGTGCCAGCAGCCAAGACGGATCCGGCGAGCAGTACTTC.

A single count supports this clonotype. The rearrangement uses TRBV2 and TRBJ2-1; 9 nucleotides align to TRBD1. The DNA end is a closer match to TRBJ2-7, so the J assignment may be wrong. The CDR3 has 15 residues. Germline-derived CDR1 and CDR2 are SNHLY and FYNNEI. This CDR3 reads CASSRPGQGYNEQYF. Here the CDR3 DNA reads TGTGCCAGCAGCCGCCCGGGACAGGGTTACAATGAGCAGTACTTC.